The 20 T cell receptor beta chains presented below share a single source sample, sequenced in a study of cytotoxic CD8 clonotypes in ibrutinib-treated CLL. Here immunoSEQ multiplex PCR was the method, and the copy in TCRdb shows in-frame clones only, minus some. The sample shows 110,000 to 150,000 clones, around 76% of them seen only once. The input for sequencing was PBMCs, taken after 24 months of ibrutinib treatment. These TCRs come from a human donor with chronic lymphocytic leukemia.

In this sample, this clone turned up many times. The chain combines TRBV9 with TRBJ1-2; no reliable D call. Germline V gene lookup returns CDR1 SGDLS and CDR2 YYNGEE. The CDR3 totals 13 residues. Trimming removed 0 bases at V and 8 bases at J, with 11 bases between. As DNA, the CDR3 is TGTGCCAGCAGCGTAGGGACGGTAGGAGGCTACACCTTC. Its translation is CASSVGTVGGYTF.

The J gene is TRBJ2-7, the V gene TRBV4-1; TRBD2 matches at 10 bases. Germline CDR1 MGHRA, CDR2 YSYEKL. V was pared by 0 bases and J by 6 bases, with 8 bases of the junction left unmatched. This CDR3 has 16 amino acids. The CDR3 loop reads CASSQDPSGSSSEQYF. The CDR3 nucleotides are TGCGCCAGCAGCCAAGATCCTAGCGGGAGTTCAAGCGAGCAGTACTTC.

The CDR3 DNA reads as TGTGCCACCGAACCGGGACACTCCAATCAGCCCCAGCATTTT. This gives the protein CATEPGHSNQPQHF. The chain is built from TRBV6-1 and TRBJ1-5, with D possibly TRBD1 on 6 matching bases. Trimming pared 10 bases from V and 3 bases from J, leaving 16 bases between. The germline gives CDR1 MNHNS, CDR2 SASEGT. The length of the CDR3 is 14 residues.

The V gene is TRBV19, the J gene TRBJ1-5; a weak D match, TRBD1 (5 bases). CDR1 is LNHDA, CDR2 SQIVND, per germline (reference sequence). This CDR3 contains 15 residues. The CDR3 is CACGEGPYSNQPQHF. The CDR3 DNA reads TGTGCTTGCGGCGAGGGGCCGTATAGCAATCAGCCCCAGCATTTT.

CDR3: CAWSAWEGGYEQYF. Written as DNA, the CDR3 is TGTGCCTGGAGTGCTTGGGAAGGGGGCTACGAGCAGTACTTC. V is TRBV30 and J is TRBJ2-7; tentative D call: TRBD1 (6 bases). From germline, CDR1 is GTSNPN and CDR2 SVGIG (reference sequence). Trimming stripped 1 base from V and 3 bases from J, with 13 bases between. The CDR3 has 14 residues.

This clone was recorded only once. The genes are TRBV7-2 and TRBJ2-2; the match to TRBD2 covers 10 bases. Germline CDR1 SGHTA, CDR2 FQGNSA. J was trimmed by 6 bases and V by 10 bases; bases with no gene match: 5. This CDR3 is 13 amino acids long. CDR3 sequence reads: CANGLADAGELFF. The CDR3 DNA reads TGTGCCAACGGACTAGCGGACGCCGGGGAGCTGTTTTTT.

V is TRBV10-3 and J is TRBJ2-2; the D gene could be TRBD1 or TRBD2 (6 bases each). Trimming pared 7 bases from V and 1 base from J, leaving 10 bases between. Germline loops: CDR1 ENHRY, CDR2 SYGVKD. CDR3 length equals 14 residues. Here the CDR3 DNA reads TGTGCCATCACTAAGGGGGGGAACACCGGGGAGCTGTTTTTT. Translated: CAITKGGNTGELFF.

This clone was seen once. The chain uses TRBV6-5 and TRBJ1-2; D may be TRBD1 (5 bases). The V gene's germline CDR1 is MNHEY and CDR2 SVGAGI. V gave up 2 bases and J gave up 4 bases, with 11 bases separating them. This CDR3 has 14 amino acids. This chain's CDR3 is CASSYGHPGYGYTF. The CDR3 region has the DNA TGTGCCAGCAGTTACGGACACCCCGGCTATGGCTACACCTTC.

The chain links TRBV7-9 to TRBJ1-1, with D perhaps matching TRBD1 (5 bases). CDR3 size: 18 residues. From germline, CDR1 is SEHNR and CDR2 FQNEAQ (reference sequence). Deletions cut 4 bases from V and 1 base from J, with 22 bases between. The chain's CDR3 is CASSSPGGGAGGNTEAFF. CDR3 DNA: TGTGCCAGCAGCTCCCCGGGGGGAGGAGCTGGGGGGAACACTGAAGCTTTCTTT. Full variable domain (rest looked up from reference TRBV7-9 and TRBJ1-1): DTGVSQNPRHKITKRGQNVTFRCDPISEHNRLYWYRQTLGQGPEFLTYFQNEAQLEKSRLLSDRFSAERPKGSFSTLEIQRTEQGDSAMYLCASSSPGGGAGGNTEAFFGQGTRLTVV.

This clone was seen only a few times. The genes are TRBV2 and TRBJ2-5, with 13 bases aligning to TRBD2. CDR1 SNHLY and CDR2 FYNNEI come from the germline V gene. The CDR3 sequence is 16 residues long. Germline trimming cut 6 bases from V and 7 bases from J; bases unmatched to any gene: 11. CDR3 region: CASSGTSGAGRWTQYF. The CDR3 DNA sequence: TGTGCCAGCAGCGGGACTAGCGGGGCCGGTCGATGGACCCAGTACTTC.

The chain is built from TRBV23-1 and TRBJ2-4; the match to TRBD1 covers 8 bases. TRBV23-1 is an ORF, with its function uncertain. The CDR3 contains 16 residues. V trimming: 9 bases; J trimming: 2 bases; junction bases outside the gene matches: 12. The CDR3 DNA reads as TGCGCCAGTAAGACCGGACAGGGAGGACCCAAAAACATTCAGTACTTC. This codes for CASKTGQGGPKNIQYF.

The DNA of the CDR3 is TGTGCCAGCAGCGTAGAAGGGGGTCAGCCCCAGCATTTT. Residues: CASSVEGGQPQHF. The chain is built from TRBV9 and TRBJ1-5, with D possibly being TRBD1 (6 bases). V was shortened by 0 bases and J by 6 bases, with 7 bases between the two germline ends. Germline V CDR1 and CDR2: SGDLS, YYNGEE. The CDR3 runs 13 residues.

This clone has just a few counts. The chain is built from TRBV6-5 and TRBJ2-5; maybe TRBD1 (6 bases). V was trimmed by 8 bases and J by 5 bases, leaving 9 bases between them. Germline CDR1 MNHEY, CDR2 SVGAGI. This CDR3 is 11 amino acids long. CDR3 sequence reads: CASQGLETQYF. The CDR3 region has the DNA TGTGCCAGCCAGGGGTTGGAGACCCAGTACTTC.

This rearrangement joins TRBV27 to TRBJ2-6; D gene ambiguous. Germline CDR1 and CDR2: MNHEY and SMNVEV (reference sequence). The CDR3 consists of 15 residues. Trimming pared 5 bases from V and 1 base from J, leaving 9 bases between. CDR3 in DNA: TGTGCCAGCAGTCCCCACGGGTCTGGGGCCAACGTCCTGACTTTC. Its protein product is CASSPHGSGANVLTF.

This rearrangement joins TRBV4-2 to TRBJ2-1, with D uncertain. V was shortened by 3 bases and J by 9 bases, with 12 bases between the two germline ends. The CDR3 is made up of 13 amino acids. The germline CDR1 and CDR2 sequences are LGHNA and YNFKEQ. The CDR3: CASSHTDGSEQFF. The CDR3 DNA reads TGTGCCAGCAGCCATACCGACGGTAGTGAGCAGTTCTTC.

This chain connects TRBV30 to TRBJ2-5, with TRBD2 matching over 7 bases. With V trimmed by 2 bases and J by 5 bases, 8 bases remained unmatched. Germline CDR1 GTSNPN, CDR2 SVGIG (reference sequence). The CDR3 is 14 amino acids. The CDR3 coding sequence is TGTGCCTGGAGTTGGGGGGGAGGTAGGGAGACCCAGTACTTC. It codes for CAWSWGGGRETQYF.

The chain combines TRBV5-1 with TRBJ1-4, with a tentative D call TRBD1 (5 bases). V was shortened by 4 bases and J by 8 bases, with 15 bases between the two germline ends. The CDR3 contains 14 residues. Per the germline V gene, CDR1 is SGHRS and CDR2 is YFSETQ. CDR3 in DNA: TGCGCCAGCAGCGCGGGGGATCCGGGAGAAAAACTGTTTTTT. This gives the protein CASSAGDPGEKLFF.

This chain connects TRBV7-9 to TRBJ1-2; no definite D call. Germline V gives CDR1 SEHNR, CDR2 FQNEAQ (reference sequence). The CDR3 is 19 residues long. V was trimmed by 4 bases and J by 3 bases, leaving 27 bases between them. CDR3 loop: CASSSPREDDRIPHYGYTF. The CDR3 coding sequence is TGTGCCAGCAGCTCCCCAAGGGAGGACGATCGTATCCCCCACTATGGCTACACCTTC.

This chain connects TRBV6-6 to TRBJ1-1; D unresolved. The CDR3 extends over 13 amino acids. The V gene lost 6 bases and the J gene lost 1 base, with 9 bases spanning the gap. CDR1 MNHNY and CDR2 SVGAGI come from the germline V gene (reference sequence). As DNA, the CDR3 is TGTGCCAGCAGGGTGATGGGGAACACTGAAGCTTTCTTT. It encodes CASRVMGNTEAFF.

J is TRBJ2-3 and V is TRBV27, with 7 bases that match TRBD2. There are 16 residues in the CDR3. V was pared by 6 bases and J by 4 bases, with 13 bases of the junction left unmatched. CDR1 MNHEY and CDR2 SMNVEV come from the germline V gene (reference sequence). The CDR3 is CASSPLGPRGADTQYF. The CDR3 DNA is TGTGCCAGCAGCCCCCTGGGACCACGGGGGGCAGATACGCAGTATTTT.